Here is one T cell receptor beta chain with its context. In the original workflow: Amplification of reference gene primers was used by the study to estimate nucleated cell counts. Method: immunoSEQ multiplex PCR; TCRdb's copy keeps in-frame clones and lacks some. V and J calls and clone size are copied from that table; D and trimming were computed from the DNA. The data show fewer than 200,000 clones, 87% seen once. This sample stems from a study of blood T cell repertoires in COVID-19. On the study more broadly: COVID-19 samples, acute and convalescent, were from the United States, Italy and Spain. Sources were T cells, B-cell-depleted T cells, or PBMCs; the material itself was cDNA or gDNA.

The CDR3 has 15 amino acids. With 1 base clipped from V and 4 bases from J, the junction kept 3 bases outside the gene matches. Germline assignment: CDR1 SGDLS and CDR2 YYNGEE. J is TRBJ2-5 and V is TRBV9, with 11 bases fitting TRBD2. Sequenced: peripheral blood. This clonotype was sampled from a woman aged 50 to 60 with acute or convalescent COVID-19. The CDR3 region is CASSVTSGGRETQYF. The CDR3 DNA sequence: TGTGCCAGCAGCGTAACTAGCGGGGGCAGAGAGACCCAGTACTTC.